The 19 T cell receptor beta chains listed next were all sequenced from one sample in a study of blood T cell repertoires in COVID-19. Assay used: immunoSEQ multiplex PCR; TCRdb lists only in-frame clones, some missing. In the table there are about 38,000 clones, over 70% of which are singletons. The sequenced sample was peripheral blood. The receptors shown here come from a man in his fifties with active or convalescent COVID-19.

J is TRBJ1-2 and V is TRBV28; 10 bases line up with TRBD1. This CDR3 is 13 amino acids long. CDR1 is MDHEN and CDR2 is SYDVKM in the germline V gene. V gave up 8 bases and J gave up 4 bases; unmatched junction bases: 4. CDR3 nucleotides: TGTGCCAGCGTGACAGGGGGCATCTATGGCTACACCTTC. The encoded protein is CASVTGGIYGYTF.

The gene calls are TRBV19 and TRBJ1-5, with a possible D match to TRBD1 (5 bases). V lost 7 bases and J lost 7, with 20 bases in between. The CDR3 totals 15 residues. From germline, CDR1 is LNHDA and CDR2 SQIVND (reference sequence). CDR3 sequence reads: CASTSPPGRRQPQHF. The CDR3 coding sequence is TGTGCCAGTACCTCCCCCCCAGGGCGTCGGCAGCCCCAGCATTTT. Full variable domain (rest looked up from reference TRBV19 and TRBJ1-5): DGGITQSPKYLFRKEGQNVTLSCEQNLNHDAMYWYRQDPGQGLRLIYYSQIVNDFQKGDIAEGYSVSREKKESFPLTVTSAQKNPTAFYLCASTSPPGRRQPQHFGDGTRLSIL.

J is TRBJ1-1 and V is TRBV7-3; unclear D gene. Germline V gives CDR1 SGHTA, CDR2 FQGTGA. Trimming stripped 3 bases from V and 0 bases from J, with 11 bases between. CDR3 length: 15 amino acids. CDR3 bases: TGTGCCAGCAGCTTCGCGGGCGGCATGAACACTGAAGCTTTCTTT. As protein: CASSFAGGMNTEAFF. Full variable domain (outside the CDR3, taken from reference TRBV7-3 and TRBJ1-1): GAGVSQTPSNKVTEKGKYVELRCDPISGHTALYWYRQSLGQGPEFLIYFQGTGAADDSGLPNDRFFAVRPEGSVSTLKIQRTERGDSAVYLCASSFAGGMNTEAFFGQGTRLTVV.

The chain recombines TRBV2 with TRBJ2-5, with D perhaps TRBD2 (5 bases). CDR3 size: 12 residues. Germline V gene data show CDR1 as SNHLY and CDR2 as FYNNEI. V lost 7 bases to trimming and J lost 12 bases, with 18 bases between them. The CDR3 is CASTQEEVIEYF. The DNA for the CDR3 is TGTGCCAGCACCCAAGAGGAGGTGATCGAGTACTTC.

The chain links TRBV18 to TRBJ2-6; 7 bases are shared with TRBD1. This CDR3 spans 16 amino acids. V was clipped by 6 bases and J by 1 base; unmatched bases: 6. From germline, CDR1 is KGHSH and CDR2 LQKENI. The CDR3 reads CASSSTGASGANVLTF. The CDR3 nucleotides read TGTGCCAGCTCTAGCACAGGGGCTTCTGGGGCCAACGTCCTGACTTTC.

CDR3 DNA sequence: TGTGCCAGCAGCGTAGAGGCGGGGAGTGAAGCTTTCTTT. This sequence encodes CASSVEAGSEAFF. The V and J genes are TRBV9 and TRBJ1-1; D not certain. This CDR3 is 13 amino acids long. The germline V gene has CDR1 SGDLS and CDR2 YYNGEE. V was shortened by 0 bases and J by 7 bases, with 10 bases between the two germline ends.

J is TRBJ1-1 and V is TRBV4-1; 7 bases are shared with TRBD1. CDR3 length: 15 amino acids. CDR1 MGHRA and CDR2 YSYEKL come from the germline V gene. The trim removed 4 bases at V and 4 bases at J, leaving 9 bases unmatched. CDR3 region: CASSPPDRASTEAFF. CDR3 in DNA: TGCGCCAGCAGCCCCCCCGACAGGGCGAGCACTGAAGCTTTCTTT.

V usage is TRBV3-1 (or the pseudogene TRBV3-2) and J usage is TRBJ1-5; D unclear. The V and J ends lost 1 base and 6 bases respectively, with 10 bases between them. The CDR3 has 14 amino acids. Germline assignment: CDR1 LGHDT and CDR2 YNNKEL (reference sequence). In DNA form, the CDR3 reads TGTGCCAGCAGCCAAGGCGGACTTGTTCAGCCCCAGCATTTT. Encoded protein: CASSQGGLVQPQHF.

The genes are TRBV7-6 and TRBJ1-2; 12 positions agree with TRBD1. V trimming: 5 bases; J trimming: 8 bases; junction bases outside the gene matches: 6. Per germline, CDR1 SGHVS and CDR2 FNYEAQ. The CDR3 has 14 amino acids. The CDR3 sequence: CASSEGQGALGYTF. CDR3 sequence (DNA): TGTGCCAGCAGCGAGGGACAGGGGGCGTTAGGCTACACCTTC.

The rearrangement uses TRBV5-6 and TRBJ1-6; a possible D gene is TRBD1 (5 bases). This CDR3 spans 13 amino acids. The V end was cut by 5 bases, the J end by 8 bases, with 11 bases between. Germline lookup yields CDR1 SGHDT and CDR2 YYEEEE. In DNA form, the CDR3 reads TGTGCCAGCAGGGGGACTCTCGATTCACCCCTCCACTTT. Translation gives CASRGTLDSPLHF.

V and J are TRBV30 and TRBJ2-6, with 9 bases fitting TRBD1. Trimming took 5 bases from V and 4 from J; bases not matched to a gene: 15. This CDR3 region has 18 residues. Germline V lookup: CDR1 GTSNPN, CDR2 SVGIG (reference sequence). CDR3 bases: TGTGCCTGGGACACCCCCGGGGACAGGGTCTCCGGGGCCAACGTCCTGACTTTC. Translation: CAWDTPGDRVSGANVLTF.

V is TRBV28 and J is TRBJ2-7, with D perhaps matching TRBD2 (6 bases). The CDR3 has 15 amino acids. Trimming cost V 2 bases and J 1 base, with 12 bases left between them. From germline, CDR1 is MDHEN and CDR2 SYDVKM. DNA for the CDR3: TGTGCCAGCAGTTTACGGGACTCTACATCCTACGAGCAGTACTTC. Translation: CASSLRDSTSYEQYF.

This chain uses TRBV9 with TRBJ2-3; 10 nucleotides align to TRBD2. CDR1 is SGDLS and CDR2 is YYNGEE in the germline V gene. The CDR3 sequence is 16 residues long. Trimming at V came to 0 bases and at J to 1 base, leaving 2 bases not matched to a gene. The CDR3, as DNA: TGTGCCAGCAGCGTAGTGCTAGCGGGAGGCACAGATACGCAGTATTTT. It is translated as CASSVVLAGGTDTQYF.

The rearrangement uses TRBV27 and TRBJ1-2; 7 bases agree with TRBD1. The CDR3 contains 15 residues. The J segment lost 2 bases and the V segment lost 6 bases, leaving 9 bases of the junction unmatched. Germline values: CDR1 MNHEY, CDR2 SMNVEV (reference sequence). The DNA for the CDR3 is TGTGCCAGCAGGGCTGGGGACAGAGAGAACTATGGCTACACCTTC. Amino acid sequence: CASRAGDRENYGYTF.

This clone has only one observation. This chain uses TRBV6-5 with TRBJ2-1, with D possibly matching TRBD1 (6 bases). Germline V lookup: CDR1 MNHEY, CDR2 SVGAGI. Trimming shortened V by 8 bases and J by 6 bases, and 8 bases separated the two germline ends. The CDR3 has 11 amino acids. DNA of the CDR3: TGTGCCAGCCAGGGGATCAATGAGCAGTTCTTC. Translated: CASQGINEQFF.

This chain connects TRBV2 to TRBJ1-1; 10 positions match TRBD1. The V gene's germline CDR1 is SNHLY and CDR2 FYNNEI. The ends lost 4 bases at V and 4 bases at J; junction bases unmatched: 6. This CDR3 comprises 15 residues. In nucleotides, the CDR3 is TGTGCCAGCAGTGGCTACGGACAGGGGGTCACTGAAGCTTTCTTT. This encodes CASSGYGQGVTEAFF.

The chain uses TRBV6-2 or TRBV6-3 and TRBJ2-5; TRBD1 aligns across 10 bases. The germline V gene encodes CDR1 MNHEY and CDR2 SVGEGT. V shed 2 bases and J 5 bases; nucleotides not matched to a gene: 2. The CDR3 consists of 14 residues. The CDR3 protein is CASSYRDRGETQYF. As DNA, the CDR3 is TGTGCCAGCAGTTACCGGGACAGGGGTGAGACCCAGTACTTC.

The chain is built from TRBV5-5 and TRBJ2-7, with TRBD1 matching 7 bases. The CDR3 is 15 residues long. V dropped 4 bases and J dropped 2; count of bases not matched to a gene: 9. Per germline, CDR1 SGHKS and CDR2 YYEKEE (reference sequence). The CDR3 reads CASSPTGTATYEQYF. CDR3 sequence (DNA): TGTGCCAGCAGCCCTACCGGGACAGCCACCTACGAGCAGTACTTC.

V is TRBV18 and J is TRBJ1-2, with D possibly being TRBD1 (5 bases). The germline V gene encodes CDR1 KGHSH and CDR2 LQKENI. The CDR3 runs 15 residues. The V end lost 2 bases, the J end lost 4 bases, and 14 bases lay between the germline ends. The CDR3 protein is CASSPGTEGAYGYTF. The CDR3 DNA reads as TGTGCCAGCTCACCAGGGACGGAGGGTGCCTATGGCTACACCTTC.